The next 5 T cell receptor beta chains were all read from a single sample in a study of identical twins. TCRdb processed the 5' RACE reads anew with MiXCR; each CDR3 protein has one entry. Among under 300,000 distinct CDR3 sequences listed, 10% to 15% were seen once. Another study also made use of these data, one on yellow fever vaccine responses in identical twins.

Sequencing input: memory (CD45RO+) T cells sorted from blood. These receptors all come from a woman aged 18-35 years in good health.

This clonotype was seen many times. The gene calls are TRBV12-3 or TRBV12-4 and TRBJ1-1, with 7 bases identical to TRBD1. The ends lost 6 bases at V and 0 bases at J; junction bases unmatched: 7. The CDR3 has 15 amino acids. CDR3 region: CASRRAGTVNTEAFF. CDR3 in DNA: TGTGCCAGCAGACGAGCCGGGACAGTGAACACTGAAGCTTTCTTT.

V is TRBV3-1 and J is TRBJ2-7, with D unresolved. The CDR3 has 15 residues. Trimming took 1 base from V and 4 from J, leaving 14 bases between them. Germline V CDR1 and CDR2: LGHDT, YNNKEL (reference sequence). CDR3 sequence (DNA): TGTGCCAGCAGCCAAGGTCCGGCAGGAAAGTACGAGCAGTACTTC. Translation: CASSQGPAGKYEQYF.

The chain couples TRBV11-2 to TRBJ2-7; TRBD2 matches at 10 bases. The V gene's germline CDR1 is SGHAT and CDR2 FQNNGV. J lost 2 bases, V lost 1 base, and 5 bases had no gene match. The CDR3 spans 16 residues. The CDR3 DNA sequence: TGTGCCAGCAGCTTAGTTTCTAGCGGGAGTGCCTACGAGCAGTACTTC. Protein product: CASSLVSSGSAYEQYF.

The rearrangement uses TRBV29-1 and TRBJ1-1; the match to TRBD1 covers 7 bases. Trimming at V came to 8 bases and at J to 1 base, leaving 4 bases not matched to a gene. Looked up from germline, CDR1 is SQVTM and CDR2 is ANQGSEA. The CDR3 spans 12 residues. The CDR3 sequence is CSWGQSNTEAFF. CDR3 coding DNA: TGCAGCTGGGGACAGTCGAACACTGAAGCTTTCTTT.

This clonotype was counted at least ten times. This chain links TRBV28 with TRBJ2-5; 8 nucleotides agree with TRBD1. The CDR3 spans 15 residues. Per the germline V gene, CDR1 is MDHEN and CDR2 is SYDVKM. Trimming cost V 8 bases and J 1 base; bases outside gene matches: 9. CDR3 coding DNA: TGTGCCAGCTCCAACCCAGGACAGGGCCAAGAGACCCAGTACTTC. It encodes CASSNPGQGQETQYF.